These 17 T cell receptor beta chains came from one sample sequenced in a study of shared clonotypes between healthy human individuals. CD8 cells regarded as naive lacked CD45RO, were positively chosen for CCR7, and omitted terminally differentiated effector memory CD45RA+ cells. Libraries were prepared by immunoSEQ multiplex PCR; TCRdb keeps only in-frame clonotypes and omits some of them. Of about 2.2 million clones detected, around 93% appear once; the ten largest clones hold around 1.7%. Sequenced sample: naive CD8+ T cells from PBMCs. Source of these receptors: a man between 18 and 35 years old in good health. Some clones in this sample may be carry-over from other donors' samples.

In this sample, this clone turned up a few times. The chain couples TRBV6-1 to TRBJ1-2, with D perhaps matching TRBD1 (6 bases). V gave up 7 bases and J gave up 1 base, with 16 bases separating them. CDR3 size: 15 residues. The germline gives CDR1 MNHNS, CDR2 SASEGT. The CDR3 spells CASTSQGWRNYGYTF. In DNA, the CDR3 is TGTGCCAGCACCTCACAGGGTTGGCGTAACTATGGCTACACCTTC.

The rearrangement uses TRBV2 and TRBJ2-3, with 7 bases that match TRBD1. The CDR3 length is 16 residues. Germline V gene lookup returns CDR1 SNHLY and CDR2 FYNNEI. The V gene end was trimmed by 4 bases and the J gene end by 0 bases; junction bases not matched to a gene: 7. The CDR3 reads CASSGTGTDSTDTQYF. In nucleotides, the CDR3 is TGTGCCAGCAGTGGTACCGGGACAGATAGCACAGATACGCAGTATTTT.

The chain combines TRBV7-9 with TRBJ1-1; D is unresolved. The CDR3 spans 12 residues. V was trimmed by 3 bases and J by 6 bases, leaving 8 bases between them. Germline CDR1 SEHNR, CDR2 FQNEAQ (reference sequence). The CDR3 DNA follows: TGTGCCAGCAGCTTCTCTCCTCCTGAAGCTTTCTTT. This sequence encodes CASSFSPPEAFF.

The chain couples TRBV4-1 to TRBJ2-1, with D perhaps TRBD2 (5 bases). V shed 0 bases and J shed 12 bases, with 18 bases lying between them. The CDR3 is 15 amino acids. CDR1 and CDR2 (germline): MGHRA, YSYEKL. The CDR3 is CASSQDAGGNRGQFF. DNA for the CDR3: TGCGCCAGCAGCCAAGATGCCGGCGGAAACCGGGGGCAGTTCTTC.

This rearrangement joins TRBV7-9 to TRBJ2-1; 9 bases line up with TRBD2. There are 16 residues in the CDR3. J was trimmed by 0 bases and V by 8 bases; bases with no gene match: 8. The germline V gene has CDR1 SEHNR and CDR2 FQNEAQ (reference sequence). CDR3 residues: CASCDRLAASYNEQFF. The CDR3 DNA reads TGTGCCAGCTGCGACAGACTAGCGGCCTCCTACAATGAGCAGTTCTTC.

The chain carries TRBV6-5 and TRBJ2-1; TRBD2 aligns across 13 bases. The CDR3 is 16 amino acids. Germline V CDR1 and CDR2: MNHEY, SVGAGI. J gave up 9 bases and V 0 bases, and 5 bases lay outside the gene matches. This CDR3 reads CASSYSRTSGSIEQFF. The CDR3 region has the DNA TGTGCCAGCAGTTACTCGAGGACTAGCGGGAGCATTGAGCAGTTCTTC.

The V and J genes are TRBV30 and TRBJ2-3; 7 bases agree with TRBD2. This CDR3 contains 18 residues. Losses at the gene ends were 4 bases for V and 1 base for J; bases not matched to a gene: 17. Germline CDR1 GTSNPN, CDR2 SVGIG (reference sequence). This CDR3 reads CAWIGRRELFRGTDTQYF. CDR3 bases: TGTGCCTGGATTGGTCGGCGGGAGCTCTTCAGGGGCACAGATACGCAGTATTTT. Full variable domain (remainder filled in from reference TRBV30 and TRBJ2-3): SQTIHQWPATLVQPVGSPLSLECTVEGTSNPNLYWYRQAAGRGLQLLFYSVGIGQISSEVPQNLSASRPQDRQFILSSKKLLLSDSGFYLCAWIGRRELFRGTDTQYFGPGTRLTVL.

The rearrangement uses TRBV27 and TRBJ1-1; D gene unclear. Trimming took off 7 bases at V and 0 bases at J, with 9 bases between the two ends. The V gene's germline CDR1 is MNHEY and CDR2 SMNVEV (reference sequence). The CDR3 loop spans 13 amino acids. The CDR3 region is CASKWTVNTEAFF. CDR3 sequence (DNA): TGTGCCAGCAAATGGACTGTGAACACTGAAGCTTTCTTT.

This rearrangement joins TRBV19 to TRBJ2-7, with D unclear. CDR1 is LNHDA, CDR2 SQIVND, per germline (reference sequence). This CDR3 spans 11 amino acids. The CDR3 coding sequence is TGTGCTCGGCCCAAGTCTGACGAGCAGTACTTC. As protein: CARPKSDEQYF.

CDR3 protein: CASSLIGGSSYNEQFF. CDR3 bases: TGTGCCAGCAGCTTAATCGGCGGGAGCTCCTACAATGAGCAGTTCTTC. The rearrangement links TRBV11-2 to TRBJ2-1; 7 bases are shared with TRBD2. Germline CDR1 reads SGHAT; CDR2 reads FQNNGV. V was clipped by 2 bases and J by 0 bases; unmatched bases: 4. This CDR3 has 16 amino acids. The entire variable domain, with the rest obtained from reference TRBV11-2 and TRBJ2-1, is as follows: EAGVAQSPRYKIIEKRQSVAFWCNPISGHATLYWYQQILGQGPKLLIQFQNNGVVDDSQLPKDRFSAERLKGVDSTLKIQPAKLEDSAVYLCASSLIGGSSYNEQFFGPGTRLTVL.

J is TRBJ1-1 and V is TRBV27; no reliable D call. The V end was cut by 7 bases, the J end by 0 bases, with 12 bases between. CDR3 length: 14 amino acids. The V gene's germline CDR1 is MNHEY and CDR2 SMNVEV (reference sequence). CDR3 protein: CASTNIGLNTEAFF. CDR3 nucleotides: TGTGCCAGCACCAACATAGGTTTGAACACTGAAGCTTTCTTT.

The rearrangement links TRBV18 to TRBJ2-6; 11 positions match TRBD1. Unmatched junction bases numbered 0, after V lost 3 bases and J lost 2 bases. The CDR3 is made up of 16 amino acids. CDR1 is KGHSH, CDR2 LQKENI, per germline. CDR3 coding DNA: TGTGCCAGCTCACCGGGACAGGGGGCTGGGGCCAACGTCCTGACTTTC. Translation: CASSPGQGAGANVLTF.

This chain links TRBV4-2 with TRBJ2-1, with TRBD1 matching 10 bases. V was pared by 3 bases and J by 6 bases, with 8 bases of the junction left unmatched. Germline V gene data show CDR1 as LGHNA and CDR2 as YNFKEQ. This CDR3 comprises 16 residues. The DNA for the CDR3 is TGTGCCAGCAGCCACTCCGGGACAGGGGTCCCCAATGAGCAGTTCTTC. Translated, it gives CASSHSGTGVPNEQFF.

The rearrangement uses TRBV7-6 and TRBJ1-2; D call uncertain. Germline assignment: CDR1 SGHVS and CDR2 FNYEAQ. The germline V and J ends were trimmed by 5 bases and 1 base, with 8 bases remaining between them. The CDR3 consists of 13 residues. The CDR3: CASSPRDNYGYTF. CDR3 nucleotides: TGTGCCAGCAGCCCCCGTGATAACTATGGCTACACCTTC.

This chain joins TRBV18 and TRBJ1-1; D remains ambiguous. Trimming stripped 2 bases from V and 3 bases from J, with 7 bases between. The length of the CDR3 is 13 residues. CDR1 is KGHSH, CDR2 LQKENI, per germline. The CDR3 DNA reads as TGTGCCAGCTCACCAGGGCCTGACACTGAAGCTTTCTTT. It translates to CASSPGPDTEAFF.

The chain is built from TRBV6-5 and TRBJ1-1; TRBD1 is a possible D gene (5 bases). Germline V gene sequence: CDR1 MNHEY, CDR2 SVGAGI. The CDR3 contains 14 residues. V gave up 6 bases and J gave up 4 bases, with 15 bases separating them. Here the CDR3 reads CASRTGEWGTEAFF. The CDR3 nucleotides read TGTGCCAGCAGAACGGGGGAGTGGGGCACTGAAGCTTTCTTT.

As concerns this clone: Other DNA variants within this sample encode the same CDR3. The J gene is TRBJ2-1, the V gene TRBV4-3; 16 bases map to TRBD2. The trim removed 3 bases at V and 7 bases at J, leaving 3 bases unmatched. CDR3 length: 16 residues. CDR1 and CDR2 (germline): LGHNA, YSLEER. The CDR3 region is CASSHGTSGRGNEQFF. The CDR3 nucleotides are TGCGCCAGCAGCCATGGGACTAGCGGGAGGGGGAATGAGCAGTTCTTC.